A selection of T cell receptor beta chains follows, all from one sample in a study of cytotoxic CD8 clonotypes in ibrutinib-treated CLL. The method was immunoSEQ multiplex PCR; TCRdb's version includes in-frame clones alone and lacks a portion of them. The sample holds 50,000 to 70,000 clones; roughly 54% are singletons and the top ten take 24%. The sequences come from PBMCs, collected at disease progression, from a patient treated with ibrutinib. These receptors originate from a human donor with chronic lymphocytic leukemia. Each CDR3 is given with its conserved first and last residue. The D gene is left open where the match is weak. Some rows mark clone size as missing; the rest say once, few, many or name a class of expanded clone.

CDR3nt,CDR3aa,j_gene,v_gene,abundance,d_gene
TGTGCCAGCAGCACAGGGTGGGGGGCCCAGCATTTT,CASSTGWGAQHF,TRBJ1-5,TRBV27,.,.
TGTGCCAGCAGTCGGGAGACCCAGTACTTC,CASSRETQYF,TRBJ2-5,TRBV7-9,medium-sized,.
TGTGCCAGCAGCTTCAGACAGCCCCAGCATTTT,CASSFRQPQHF,TRBJ1-5,TRBV11-2,few,.
TGTGCCAGCAGCTTGGGACAGGGAGGGGTAGGCTACACCTTC,CASSLGQGGVGYTF,TRBJ1-2,TRBV5-6,.,TRBD1
TGCAGCGTTGGTGGCGGGGGAACTGAAGCTTTCTTT,CSVGGGGTEAFF,TRBJ1-1,TRBV29-1,.,.
TGCACCAGCAGCCAAGAGAGGAGCGGGAGGCATGGTTGTGAGACCCAGTACTTC,CTSSQERSGRHGCETQYF,TRBJ2-5,TRBV1,few,.
TGTGCCAGCAGCTCACGAGGGGGGGCTACCATATATTTT,CASSSRGGATIYF,TRBJ1-3,TRBV11-3,.,.
TGTGCCAGCAGCCGACTAGTCCGGGGACTAGCGGGGGCAGATACGCAGTATTTT,CASSRLVRGLAGADTQYF,TRBJ2-3,TRBV11-3,many,TRBD2
TGTGCCAGCAGCTTAAGTGCGTCTGGAAACACCATATATTTT,CASSLSASGNTIYF,TRBJ1-3,TRBV11-2,.,.
TGCAGCGTTGGGACAGGGGGCACTGAAGCTTTCTTT,CSVGTGGTEAFF,TRBJ1-1,TRBV29-1,once,TRBD1
TGTGCCAGCAGTACGGGACTAGGGGGCCTAAAGACCCAGTACTTC,CASSTGLGGLKTQYF,TRBJ2-5,TRBV6-5,.,.
TGTGCCATCACGCGGGGGGGCAGCAATGAGCAGTTCTTC,CAITRGGSNEQFF,TRBJ2-1,TRBV10-3,once,TRBD2
TGTGCCAGCAGTTCCCGGACTATTCGTGATACGCAGTATTTT,CASSSRTIRDTQYF,TRBJ2-3,TRBV27,.,.
TGTGCCAGCAGTTGGGACTTCCGAGCTAACTATGGCTACACCTTC,CASSWDFRANYGYTF,TRBJ1-2,TRBV28,.,.
TGTGCCATCACCCTAGGGACAGGGCGAGCCTACGAGCAGTACTTC,CAITLGTGRAYEQYF,TRBJ2-7,TRBV10-3,few,TRBD1
TGCAGCGTCTTTCAGGGCAACTGGTACTTC,CSVFQGNWYF,TRBJ2-5,TRBV29-1,.,.
TGTGCCAGCAGTTTCCTTTCGGGAGATAACTATGGCTACACCTTC,CASSFLSGDNYGYTF,TRBJ1-2,TRBV27,few,.
TGTGCCAGCAGCACCGGGAGGCTCACAGATACGCAGTATTTT,CASSTGRLTDTQYF,TRBJ2-3,TRBV27,.,TRBD2
TGTGCCAGCAGTTACTGGGCATCCGAGCAGTACTTC,CASSYWASEQYF,TRBJ2-7,TRBV6-6,.,.
TGTGCCAGCTGCAGGGGGAACACTGAAGCTTTCTTT,CASCRGNTEAFF,TRBJ1-1,TRBV2,few,.
TGCGCCAGCAGCCAAGGGAGGGAGGGAGGAACCCAAGAGACCCAGTACTTC,CASSQGREGGTQETQYF,TRBJ2-5,TRBV4-1,.,TRBD2
TGTGCCAGCAGTGAATTAGGAGGGATGAACACTGAAGCTTTCTTT,CASSELGGMNTEAFF,TRBJ1-1,TRBV25-1,.,.
TGCGCCAGCAGCCAAGAATCTTTCCACGAGCAGTACTTC,CASSQESFHEQYF,TRBJ2-7,TRBV4-3,.,.
TGTGCCAGCAGTCTTGAGTTTCTCCCCGGGACTGAAGCTTTCTTT,CASSLEFLPGTEAFF,TRBJ1-1,TRBV28,medium-sized,.
TGTGCCAGCAGTTTAGGAGGACAGGGGGTAAAACGCCATCAGCCCCAGCATTTT,CASSLGGQGVKRHQPQHF,TRBJ1-5,TRBV28,.,TRBD1
TGTGCCTGGAGTGTGCGAGGCCAGAGTATCGGTGGAAACACCATATATTTT,CAWSVRGQSIGGNTIYF,TRBJ1-3,TRBV30,.,.
TGTGCCAGCAGTTTATCCCCCTCAACAGGAAACACCATATATTTT,CASSLSPSTGNTIYF,TRBJ1-3,TRBV28,.,.
TGCGCCAGCAGCCAAGATCGGTGGGAGCCCCAGCATTTT,CASSQDRWEPQHF,TRBJ1-5,TRBV4-1,.,.
TGCGCCAGCAGCCAATCCAATACTACGGACTACTACGAGCAGTACTTC,CASSQSNTTDYYEQYF,TRBJ2-7,TRBV4-3,few,.
TGTGCCAGTAGTACGGGACAGGGGTCCAATCAGGCTTTCTTT,CASSTGQGSNQAFF,TRBJ1-1,TRBV19,.,TRBD1
TGTGCCTGGTCACGGGGGGTGGCCTACGAGCAGTACTTC,CAWSRGVAYEQYF,TRBJ2-7,TRBV30,.,TRBD2
TGTGCCAGCAGCCCCGGGACAGGGCTATACGGGCAGTACTTC,CASSPGTGLYGQYF,TRBJ2-7,TRBV9,few,TRBD1
TGTGCCACCAGAGGGGTCCGCGATCAGCCCCAGCATTTT,CATRGVRDQPQHF,TRBJ1-5,TRBV15,.,.
TGTGCCAGCAGCCTTCAGACAGCTAACTATGGCTACACCTTC,CASSLQTANYGYTF,TRBJ1-2,TRBV7-2,.,.
TGTGCCAGTTTCGGGGGCGGCGAGCAGTACTTC,CASFGGGEQYF,TRBJ2-7,TRBV19,few,.
TGTGCCAGCAGTTACGGTGGGGTGAACACTGAAGCTTTCTTT,CASSYGGVNTEAFF,TRBJ1-1,TRBV6-6,.,.
TGTGCCTGGAGTGTACAGGCTTATGCAACTAATGAAAAACTGTTTTTT,CAWSVQAYATNEKLFF,TRBJ1-4,TRBV30,.,.
TGTGCCAGTAGTACCGAGCGGGGGGCCGAATCGAACACCGGGGAGCTGTTTTTT,CASSTERGAESNTGELFF,TRBJ2-2,TRBV19,.,TRBD2
TGTGCCAGTAGTAATCAGGGTGTCGGGCCTAATGAAAAACTGTTTTTT,CASSNQGVGPNEKLFF,TRBJ1-4,TRBV19,.,.
TGTGCCTGGAGTGACTTGGGACAGGAGAATCAGCCCCAGCATTTT,CAWSDLGQENQPQHF,TRBJ1-5,TRBV30,.,TRBD1
TGTGCCAGCAGCCCCGACCCCAATTCACCCCTCCACTTT,CASSPDPNSPLHF,TRBJ1-6,TRBV11-2,.,.